These 18 T cell receptor beta chains originate from one sample sequenced in a study of graft-versus-host responses after intestinal transplantation. TCRdb's table, derived via immunoSEQ multiplex PCR, lists solely in-frame clones and lacks some. The sample carries 35,000 to 45,000 clones, about 95% recorded once. For these TCRs, the target antigens are not known. The specimen comprised unstimulated CD8+ T cells sorted from spleen or lymph node cells, sampled before transplant. The receptors derive from a human donor who was the organ donor for an intestinal transplant.

The chain has TRBV4-1 and TRBJ2-2, with TRBD1 identical over 7 bases. The CDR3 runs 14 residues. In germline, CDR1 is MGHRA, CDR2 YSYEKL. J gave up 6 bases and V 3 bases, and 4 bases lay outside the gene matches. The CDR3 region has the DNA TGCGCCAGCAGCCAGGGGACAGCGGCCGGGGAGCTGTTTTTT. Amino acids: CASSQGTAAGELFF.

The chain links TRBV10-2 to TRBJ2-7; D ambiguous. CDR1 and CDR2 (germline): WSHSY, SAAADI. V was clipped by 0 bases and J by 1 base, with 13 bases between them. The CDR3 sequence is 16 residues long. The CDR3 spells CASSESGEVGSYEQYF. CDR3 sequence (DNA): TGCGCCAGCAGTGAGTCGGGCGAGGTAGGTTCCTACGAGCAGTACTTC.

This CDR3 is CASRGPSTQETQYF. CDR3 DNA sequence: TGTGCCAGCAGAGGACCGAGTACCCAAGAGACCCAGTACTTC. J is TRBJ2-5 and V is TRBV25-1; D is ambiguous. V was shortened by 6 bases and J by 1 base, with 12 bases between the two germline ends. The CDR3 totals 14 residues. Germline loops: CDR1 MGHDK, CDR2 SYGVNS.

The rearrangement joins TRBV28 to TRBJ2-7; perhaps TRBD1 as D (5 bases). CDR3 length: 12 amino acids. V was shortened by 8 bases and J by 1 base, with 9 bases between the two germline ends. Germline V gives CDR1 MDHEN, CDR2 SYDVKM. The CDR3, as DNA: TGTGCCAGCGGTTACAGGTCCTACGAGCAGTACTTC. This translates into CASGYRSYEQYF.

The chain is built from TRBV29-1 and TRBJ1-2; possibly TRBD1 for D (6 bases). Trimming shortened V by 7 bases and J by 1 base, and 7 bases separated the two germline ends. Germline CDR1 is SQVTM and CDR2 is ANQGSEA. The CDR3 covers 11 residues. The CDR3: CSEGHNYGYTF. CDR3 nucleotides: TGCAGCGAGGGACATAACTATGGCTACACCTTC.

The rearrangement uses TRBV5-6 and TRBJ2-7, with TRBD2 matching 9 bases. The germline V gene has CDR1 SGHDT and CDR2 YYEEEE. The CDR3 spans 15 residues. V shed 0 bases, J shed 3 bases, and the junction held 4 bases outside the gene matches. In DNA, the CDR3 is TGTGCCAGCAGCTTGGGCGGGGGGGTCAGCTACGAGCAGTACTTC. Amino acids: CASSLGGGVSYEQYF.

This clone was observed a single time. This sample includes further DNA sequences coding for the same CDR3. V is TRBV6-5 and J is TRBJ1-5; D is possibly TRBD1 (5 bases). Trimming cost V 2 bases and J 7 bases, with 12 bases left between them. The CDR3 has 14 amino acids. Germline assignment: CDR1 MNHEY and CDR2 SVGAGI. The CDR3 region has the DNA TGTGCCAGCAGTTACGGGCAGGGTAGCCAGCCCCAGCATTTT. It specifies CASSYGQGSQPQHF.

The gene calls are TRBV9 and TRBJ2-5; unclear D gene. The last part of the DNA fits TRBJ2-7 better; the J call may be wrong. This CDR3 is built from 13 residues. CDR1 SGDLS and CDR2 YYNGEE come from the germline V gene. CDR3 amino acids: CASSVGSSYEQYF. In DNA, the CDR3 is TGTGCCAGCAGCGTAGGAAGCTCCTACGAGCAGTACTTC.

V usage is TRBV5-1 and J usage is TRBJ2-2, with TRBD2 matching over 7 bases. Looked up from germline, CDR1 is SGHRS and CDR2 is YFSETQ. After removal of 4 bases from V and 0 bases from J, the junction contained 9 bases not matched to a gene. The CDR3 runs 17 residues. The CDR3 reads CASSLGVAGANTGELFF. The CDR3 nucleotides are TGCGCCAGCAGCCTTGGTGTGGCGGGGGCGAACACCGGGGAGCTGTTTTTT.

As to this clone: Other DNA sequences in this sample translate to the same CDR3. V usage is TRBV2 and J usage is TRBJ2-5; TRBD2 matches at 9 bases. With 2 bases clipped from V and 4 bases from J, the junction kept 5 bases outside the gene matches. Germline CDR1 reads SNHLY; CDR2 reads FYNNEI. The CDR3 is 15 amino acids. The CDR3, as DNA: TGTGCCAGCAGTGAACTAGCGGGATACGGAGAGACCCAGTACTTC. This translates into CASSELAGYGETQYF.

This chain connects TRBV4-1 to TRBJ2-7, with D possibly TRBD2 on 6 matching bases. With 0 bases removed from V and 0 bases from J, the gap between germline ends came to 12 bases. Germline V CDR1 and CDR2: MGHRA, YSYEKL. This CDR3 is built from 16 residues. The chain's CDR3 is CASSQEWGVSSYEQYF. The CDR3, as DNA: TGCGCCAGCAGCCAAGAATGGGGGGTGAGCTCCTACGAGCAGTACTTC.

The chain joins TRBV25-1 to TRBJ1-2; D is ambiguous. The V and J ends lost 4 bases and 8 bases respectively, with 11 bases between them. The CDR3 is 12 residues long. Germline values: CDR1 MGHDK, CDR2 SYGVNS. The DNA for the CDR3 is TGTGCCAGCAGTGGGTCATTCGGGGGCTACACCTTC. It encodes CASSGSFGGYTF.

The chain recombines TRBV4-1 with TRBJ2-1, with D perhaps TRBD1 or TRBD2 (6 bases each). CDR3 length: 15 amino acids. V lost 1 base and J 0 bases, leaving 7 bases between the germline ends. Germline values: CDR1 MGHRA, CDR2 YSYEKL. In nucleotides, the CDR3 is TGCGCCAGCAGCCAAGCGGGGGCCTCCTACAATGAGCAGTTCTTC. Translation: CASSQAGASYNEQFF.

The chain is built from TRBV19 and TRBJ2-7; TRBD1 might be the D (5 bases). The CDR3 length is 14 residues. The V gene's germline CDR1 is LNHDA and CDR2 SQIVND (reference sequence). V dropped 5 bases and J dropped 4 bases, with 15 bases sitting between them. This CDR3 is CASSDSGSFYEQYF. The CDR3 bases are TGTGCCAGTAGTGATTCAGGGTCCTTTTACGAGCAGTACTTC.

The V and J genes are TRBV7-2 and TRBJ1-1, with 10 bases aligning to TRBD1. Germline assignment: CDR1 SGHTA and CDR2 FQGNSA. This CDR3 has 14 amino acids. The V segment lost 4 bases and the J segment 5 bases; nucleotides outside the gene matches: 4. The CDR3 here is CASSSGQGRTEAFF. CDR3 DNA sequence: TGTGCCAGCAGCTCGGGACAGGGGAGAACTGAAGCTTTCTTT. The full variable domain, in which reference TRBV7-2 and TRBJ1-1 provide the parts outside the CDR3, is GAGVSQSPSNKVTEKGKDVELRCDPISGHTALYWYRQSLGQGLEFLIYFQGNSAPDKSGLPSDRFSAERTGGSVSTLTIQRTQQEDSAVYLCASSSGQGRTEAFFGQGTRLTVV.

The chain employs TRBV5-8 and TRBJ1-2; 7 bases map to TRBD1. The CDR3 spans 13 residues. The ends lost 1 base at V and 7 bases at J; junction bases unmatched: 4. The germline CDR1 and CDR2 sequences are SGHTS and YDEGEE. The DNA of the CDR3 is TGTGCCAGCAGCTTGACAGGGGTCGGTGGCTACACCTTC. Protein product: CASSLTGVGGYTF.

The V call is TRBV14, the J call TRBJ2-1; D unresolved. V was clipped by 0 bases and J by 0 bases, with 9 bases between them. This CDR3 is 16 amino acids long. Germline V gives CDR1 SGHDN, CDR2 FVKESK. CDR3 amino acids: CASSQEDQASYNEQFF. CDR3 DNA: TGTGCCAGCAGCCAAGAAGATCAGGCCTCCTACAATGAGCAGTTCTTC.

This chain connects TRBV9 to TRBJ1-2; the D gene is possibly TRBD1 (6 bases). The ends were cut back, 0 bases at V and 3 bases at J, with 12 bases in the middle. CDR3 length: 15 residues. Germline assignment: CDR1 SGDLS and CDR2 YYNGEE. The CDR3 is CASSVALDRHYGYTF. Written as DNA, the CDR3 is TGTGCCAGCAGCGTAGCTCTCGACAGGCACTATGGCTACACCTTC. Full variable domain (missing parts from reference TRBV9 and TRBJ1-2): DSGVTQTPKHLITATGQRVTLRCSPRSGDLSVYWYQQSLDQGLQFLIQYYNGEERAKGNILERFSAQQFPDLHSELNLSSLELGDSALYFCASSVALDRHYGYTFGSGTRLTVV.